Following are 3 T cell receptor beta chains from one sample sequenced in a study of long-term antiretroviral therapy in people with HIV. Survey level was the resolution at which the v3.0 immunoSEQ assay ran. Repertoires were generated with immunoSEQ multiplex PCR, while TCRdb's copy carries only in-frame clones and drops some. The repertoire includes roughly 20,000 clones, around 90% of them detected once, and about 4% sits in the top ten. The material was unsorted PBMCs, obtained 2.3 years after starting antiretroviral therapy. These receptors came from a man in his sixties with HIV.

The DNA for the CDR3 is TGCGCCAGCAGCCAAGAGCGGGACAGGGGAGCTTTCTTT. As protein: CASSQERDRGAFF. This chain uses TRBV4-1 with TRBJ1-1; 10 bases fit TRBD1. The CDR3 has 13 amino acids. J gave up 10 bases and V 0 bases, and 2 bases lay outside the gene matches. Germline CDR1 MGHRA, CDR2 YSYEKL.

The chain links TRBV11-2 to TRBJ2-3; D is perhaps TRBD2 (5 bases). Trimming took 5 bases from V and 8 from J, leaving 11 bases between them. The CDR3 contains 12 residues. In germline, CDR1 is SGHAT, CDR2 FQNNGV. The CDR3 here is CASSGGFGTQYF. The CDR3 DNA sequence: TGTGCCAGCAGCGGAGGTTTTGGTACGCAGTATTTT.

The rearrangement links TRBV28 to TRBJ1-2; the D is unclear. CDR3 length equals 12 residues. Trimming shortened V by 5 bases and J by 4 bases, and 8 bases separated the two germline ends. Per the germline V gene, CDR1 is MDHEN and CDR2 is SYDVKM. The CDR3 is CASSAPLYGYTF. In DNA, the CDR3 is TGTGCCAGCAGTGCCCCTCTCTATGGCTACACCTTC.